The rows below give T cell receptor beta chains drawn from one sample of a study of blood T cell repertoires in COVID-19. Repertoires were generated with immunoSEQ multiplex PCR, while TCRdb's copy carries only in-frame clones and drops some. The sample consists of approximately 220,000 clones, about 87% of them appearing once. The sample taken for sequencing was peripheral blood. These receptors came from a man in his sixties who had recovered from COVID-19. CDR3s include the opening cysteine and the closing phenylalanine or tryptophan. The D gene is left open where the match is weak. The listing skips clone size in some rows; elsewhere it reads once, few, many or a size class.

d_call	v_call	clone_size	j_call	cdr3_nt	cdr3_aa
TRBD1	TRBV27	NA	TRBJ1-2	TGTGCCAGCAGTTTAGAAGGGGGCCATGGCTACACCTTC	CASSLEGGHGYTF
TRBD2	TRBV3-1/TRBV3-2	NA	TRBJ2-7	TGTGCCAGCAGCAGGGAGGGGTCCCCGTCCTACGAGCAGTACTTC	CASSREGSPSYEQYF
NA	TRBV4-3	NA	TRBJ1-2	TGCGCCAGCAGCCAAGATGGGGGAGGAGCTAACTATGGCTACACCTTC	CASSQDGGGANYGYTF
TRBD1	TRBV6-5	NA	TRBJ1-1	TGTGCCAGCCGAAGGGACAGGGGCACTGAAGCTTTCTTT	CASRRDRGTEAFF
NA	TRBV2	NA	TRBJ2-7	TGTGCCAGCAGCCCTCGAAACAGGCTTCCGTCCTACGAGCAGTACTTC	CASSPRNRLPSYEQYF
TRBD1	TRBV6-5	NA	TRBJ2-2	TGTGCCAGCAGCCCAAGGGACAGGGACACCGGGGAGCTGTTTTTT	CASSPRDRDTGELFF
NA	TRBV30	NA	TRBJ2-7	TGTGCCTGGAGTCGTACCCCGGGGGAGCAGTACTTC	CAWSRTPGEQYF
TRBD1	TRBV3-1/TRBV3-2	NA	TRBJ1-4	TGTGCCAGCAGCCAGGACAGGGGGAATGAAAAACTGTTTTTT	CASSQDRGNEKLFF
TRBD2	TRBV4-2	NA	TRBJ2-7	TGTGCCAGCAGCCAAGAACTAGCGGGAGTCTCCTACGAGCAGTACTTC	CASSQELAGVSYEQYF
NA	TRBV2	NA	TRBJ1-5	TGTGCCAGCAGTCAAACAGGTAGCAATCAGCCCCAGCATTTT	CASSQTGSNQPQHF
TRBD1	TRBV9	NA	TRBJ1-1	TGTGCCAGCAGCAGACAGGGGATGAACACTGAAGCTTTCTTT	CASSRQGMNTEAFF
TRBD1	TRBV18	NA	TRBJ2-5	TGTGCCAGCTCAGAACGGGACAGGGGACAGACCCAGTACTTC	CASSERDRGQTQYF
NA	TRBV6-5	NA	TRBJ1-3	TGTGCCAGCAGTCTAGCTAACTCCGGAAACACCATATATTTT	CASSLANSGNTIYF
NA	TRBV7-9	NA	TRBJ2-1	TGTGCCAGCACCCCACCGTCCGGGGACAATGAGCAGTTCTTC	CASTPPSGDNEQFF
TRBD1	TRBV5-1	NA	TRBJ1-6	TGCGCCAGCAGCTTGGCCTACAGGGGGCTTAGTTCACCCCTCCACTTT	CASSLAYRGLSSPLHF
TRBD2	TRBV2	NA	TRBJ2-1	TGTGCCAGCAGCGTACCGGGACTAGCGGGAGAAGCCCGTGAGCAGTTCTTC	CASSVPGLAGEAREQFF
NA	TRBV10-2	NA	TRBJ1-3	TGCGCCAGCAACCCGAACAGGGCCATTGGAAACACCATATATTTT	CASNPNRAIGNTIYF
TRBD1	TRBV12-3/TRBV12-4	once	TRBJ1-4	TGTGCCAGCCACAGGGGATGGGGTGAAAAACTGTTTTTT	CASHRGWGEKLFF
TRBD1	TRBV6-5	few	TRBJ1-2	TGTGCCAGCAGTTACCGTTTCAGGGGGCCCTGGCTGGGCTACACCTTC	CASSYRFRGPWLGYTF
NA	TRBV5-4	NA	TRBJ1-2	TGTGCCAGCAGCACTTGGGCAACTGGTGGCTACACCTTC	CASSTWATGGYTF
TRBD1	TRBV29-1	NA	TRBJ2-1	TGCAGCGACACAGGGGCAGGGGGCATCGAGCAGTTCTTC	CSDTGAGGIEQFF
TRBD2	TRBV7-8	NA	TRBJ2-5	TGTGCCAGCAGAGCTAGCGGGGGCCTGGGGGGCGAGACCCAGTACTTC	CASRASGGLGGETQYF
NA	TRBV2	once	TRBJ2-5	TGTGCCAGCACCCGCGCCCGGACAGTGGAGACCCAGTACTTC	CASTRARTVETQYF
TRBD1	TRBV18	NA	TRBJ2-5	TGTGCCAGCTCACCCGACAGGGATACGCAAGAGACCCAGTACTTC	CASSPDRDTQETQYF
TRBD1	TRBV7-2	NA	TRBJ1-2	TGTGCCAGCAGCCCAGGGACAGGCTTTAACTATGGCTACACCTTC	CASSPGTGFNYGYTF
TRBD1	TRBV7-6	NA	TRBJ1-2	TGTGCCAGCAGCATTGGGGACAGTCGAAACTATGGCTACACCTTC	CASSIGDSRNYGYTF
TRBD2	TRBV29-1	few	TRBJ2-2	TGCAGCGTTGAGCGGGGGGTAAGCGAGAGCGGCACCGGGGAGCTGTTTTTT	CSVERGVSESGTGELFF
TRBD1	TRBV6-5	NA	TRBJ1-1	TGTGCCAGCACCTACTCACAGGGGGCGGACACTGAAGCTTTCTTT	CASTYSQGADTEAFF
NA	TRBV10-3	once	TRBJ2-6	TGTGCCATCAGTGAGGGTCAGTCTGGGGCCAACGTCCTGACTTTC	CAISEGQSGANVLTF
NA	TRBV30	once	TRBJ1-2	TGTGCCGGGAGGGAAGAACTAACTTATGGCTACACCTTC	CAGREELTYGYTF
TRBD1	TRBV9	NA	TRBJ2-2	TGTGCCAGCAGCGTAGAGGACAGGGCGGGCACCGGGGAGCTGTTTTTT	CASSVEDRAGTGELFF
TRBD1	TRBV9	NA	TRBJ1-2	TGTGCCAGCAGCGTAGGATCGACAGGGGCCAACTATGGCTACACCTTC	CASSVGSTGANYGYTF
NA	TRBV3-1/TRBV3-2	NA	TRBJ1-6	TGTGCCAGCAGCCCCCGAGAAACTTTTGATTCACCCCTCCACTTT	CASSPRETFDSPLHF
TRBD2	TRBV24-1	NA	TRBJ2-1	TGTGCCACCAGTGATCCCCGGACTAGCGGGGGGGCTTCCTACAATGAGCAGTTCTTC	CATSDPRTSGGASYNEQFF
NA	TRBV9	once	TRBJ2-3	TGTGCCAGCAGCGTCGGTGGTCGTAGGGGGTTCACAGATACGCAGTATTTT	CASSVGGRRGFTDTQYF
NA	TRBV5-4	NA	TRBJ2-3	TGTGCCAGCAGCCCGCTCGGGGAGGGCACAGATACGCAGTATTTT	CASSPLGEGTDTQYF
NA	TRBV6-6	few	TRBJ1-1	TGTGCCAGCAGGCGGGGGTCGGACACTGAAGCTTTCTTT	CASRRGSDTEAFF
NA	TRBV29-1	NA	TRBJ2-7	TGCAGCGCCTCTAGCCGGCCACCCTACGAGCAGTACTTC	CSASSRPPYEQYF
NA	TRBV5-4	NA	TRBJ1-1	TGTGCCAGCAGCTTAACAGCAGTGAACACTGAAGCTTTCTTT	CASSLTAVNTEAFF
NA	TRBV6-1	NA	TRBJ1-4	TGTGCCAGCAGTGAACAATGGAGGGAAGAAAAACTGTTTTTT	CASSEQWREEKLFF
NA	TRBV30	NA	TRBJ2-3	TGTGCCTGGACAGGGGCAGATACGCAGTATTTT	CAWTGADTQYF
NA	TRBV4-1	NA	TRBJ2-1	TGCGCCAGCAGCCCCCAGTTTCGACAGCTGAATGAGCAGTTCTTC	CASSPQFRQLNEQFF
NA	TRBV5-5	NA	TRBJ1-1	TGTGCCAGCAGCTCCCGGACAGATTTTAACACTGAAGCTTTCTTT	CASSSRTDFNTEAFF
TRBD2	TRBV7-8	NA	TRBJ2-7	TGTGCCAGCAGCTGGCTAGCGGGCGAGCAGTACTTC	CASSWLAGEQYF
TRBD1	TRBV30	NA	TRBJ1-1	TGTGCCTGGAGACATCGAACGACAGGGGAAACTGAAGCTTTCTTT	CAWRHRTTGETEAFF
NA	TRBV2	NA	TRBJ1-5	TGTGCCAGCTCCCAGAATAGCAATCAGCCCCAGCATTTT	CASSQNSNQPQHF
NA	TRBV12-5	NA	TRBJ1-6	TGTGCTTCCAATATCGGGAATTCACCCCTCCACTTT	CASNIGNSPLHF
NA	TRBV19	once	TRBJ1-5	TGTGCCAGTAGGGGCGGACTCGACAATCAGCCCCAGCATTTT	CASRGGLDNQPQHF
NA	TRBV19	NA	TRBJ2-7	TGTGCCACTGGTCCCCGGGGATTTTACGAGCAGTACTTC	CATGPRGFYEQYF
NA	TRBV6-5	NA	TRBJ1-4	TGTGCCAGCACCACGGGACAACCCAAGGAGGAAAAACTGTTTTTT	CASTTGQPKEEKLFF
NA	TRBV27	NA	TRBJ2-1	TGTGCCAGCAGTACAACACAGAGAGGGGGCAATGAGCAGTTCTTC	CASSTTQRGGNEQFF
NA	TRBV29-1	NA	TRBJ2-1	TGCAGCGTTGCGCAGGGAAGCTCCTACAATGAGCAGTTCTTC	CSVAQGSSYNEQFF
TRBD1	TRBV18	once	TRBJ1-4	TGTGCCAGCTCACCCTCTTTAGGAGGGGGCCAGGAAAAACTGTTTTTT	CASSPSLGGGQEKLFF
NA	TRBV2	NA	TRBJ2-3	TGTGCCAGCCGGCCCCCAGCGGGCACAGATACGCAGTATTTT	CASRPPAGTDTQYF
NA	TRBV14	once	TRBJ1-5	TGTGCCAGCAGCCTTAATAATCAGCCCCAGCATTTT	CASSLNNQPQHF
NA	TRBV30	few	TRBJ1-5	TGTGCCTGGACGGACAGTTACAATCAGCCCCAGCATTTT	CAWTDSYNQPQHF
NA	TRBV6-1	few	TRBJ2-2	TGTGCCAGCAGTGAAGATGGGGTTAGCGGAGCCCGCACCGGGGAGCTGTTTTTT	CASSEDGVSGARTGELFF
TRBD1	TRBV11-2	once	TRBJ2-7	TGTGCCAGCAGCTTAGTTGGGACAGGGGCCTACGAGCAGTACTTC	CASSLVGTGAYEQYF
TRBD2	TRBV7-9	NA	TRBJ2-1	TGTGCCAGCAGCTCAGGAGCAGTCCTAGCGGGAGTTCGGGATGAGCAGTTCTTC	CASSSGAVLAGVRDEQFF
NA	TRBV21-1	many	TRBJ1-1	TGTGCCAGCAGCAAAGTACCTATCTGGCAGGGACAGTTTATGAACACTGAAGCTTTCTTT	CASSKVPIWQGQFMNTEAFF